What follows are 17 T cell receptor beta chains derived from one specimen sequenced in a study of response to subunit inactivated influenza vaccine. TCRdb ran MiXCR on the RT-PCR reads and lists one entry per CDR3 protein. The sample lists 450,000 to 600,000 distinct CDR3 sequences; roughly 7.6% were seen once. The specimen was PBMCs from blood, collected around 2 years after vaccination. Receptors were obtained from a man aged 50-75 years who received an inactivated influenza vaccine.

The rearrangement joins TRBV6-2 or TRBV6-3 to TRBJ1-5, with 7 bases fitting TRBD1. The CDR3 runs to 16 residues. CDR1 is MNHEY, CDR2 SVGEGT, per germline. Unmatched junction bases numbered 8, after V lost 2 bases and J lost 4 bases. Here the CDR3 DNA reads TGTGCCAGCAGTTACACCTCGGACAGGTCGAATCAGCCCCAGCATTTT. Translated, it gives CASSYTSDRSNQPQHF.

This clonotype has more than one count but fewer than ten. The chain employs TRBV4-3 and TRBJ1-2; no firm D call. The CDR3 covers 14 residues. Trimming took off 0 bases at V and 2 bases at J, with 7 bases between the two ends. CDR1 and CDR2 from the germline V gene are LGHNA and YSLEER. In DNA, the CDR3 is TGCGCCAGCAGCCAAGAGAGGAGAAACTATGGCTACACCTTC. It yields the protein CASSQERRNYGYTF.

This clonotype was counted ten times or more. This chain links TRBV11-2 with TRBJ1-1; 10 nucleotides line up with TRBD1. The length of the CDR3 is 19 residues. Germline CDR1 is SGHAT and CDR2 is FQNNGV. Trimming cost V 4 bases and J 2 bases; bases outside gene matches: 16. Here the CDR3 reads CASSSNDRGPKGLNTEAFF. CDR3 sequence (DNA): TGTGCCAGCAGCTCTAATGACAGGGGGCCAAAGGGGCTTAACACTGAAGCTTTCTTT.

This clonotype was detected ten times or more. This chain uses TRBV7-9 with TRBJ2-4; D remains ambiguous. The V end was cut by 0 bases, the J end by 0 bases, with 3 bases between. In germline, CDR1 is SEHNR, CDR2 FQNEAQ (reference sequence). The CDR3 spans 14 residues. The CDR3 loop is CASSLAGAKNIQYF. The CDR3 DNA is TGTGCCAGCAGCTTAGCGGGAGCCAAAAACATTCAGTACTTC.

The rearrangement links TRBV9 to TRBJ2-1, with D perhaps TRBD1 (7 bases). Germline V gives CDR1 SGDLS, CDR2 YYNGEE. The germline V and J ends were trimmed by 4 bases and 0 bases, with 14 bases remaining between them. The CDR3 loop spans 16 amino acids. CDR3 protein: CASSQTQGGSYNEQFF. The CDR3 DNA reads as TGTGCCAGCAGCCAGACCCAGGGGGGCTCCTACAATGAGCAGTTCTTC.

In its sample, this clonotype was seen a few times. The CDR3 spells CASSWTGTINYGYTF. The CDR3 DNA is TGTGCCAGCAGCTGGACGGGCACCATTAACTATGGCTACACCTTC. The chain carries TRBV7-9 and TRBJ1-2; no firm D call. The V gene's germline CDR1 is SEHNR and CDR2 FQNEAQ (reference sequence). This CDR3 contains 15 residues. The V and J ends lost 4 bases and 1 base respectively, with 13 bases between them.

This clonotype was observed at least ten times. J is TRBJ2-2 and V is TRBV4-1, with D perhaps TRBD1 (6 bases). V was clipped by 5 bases and J by 0 bases, with 10 bases between them. The germline V gene has CDR1 MGHRA and CDR2 YSYEKL. The CDR3 contains 15 residues. The CDR3 sequence is CASSYGTPNTGELFF. CDR3 coding DNA: TGCGCCAGCAGCTACGGGACACCGAACACCGGGGAGCTGTTTTTT.

This clonotype was counted many times. The chain recombines TRBV6-1 with TRBJ1-2; D remains unclear. The CDR3 is 15 residues long. The V gene lost 6 bases and the J gene lost 6 bases, with 20 bases spanning the gap. The germline gives CDR1 MNHNS, CDR2 SASEGT. CDR3: CASSLTLTGADGYTF. The CDR3 DNA reads TGTGCCAGCAGCCTAACCCTCACGGGAGCAGATGGCTACACCTTC.

This clonotype was detected only a few times. This sequence joins TRBV11-2 and TRBJ2-1; 10 bases are a match to TRBD2. The CDR3 consists of 19 residues. The germline gives CDR1 SGHAT, CDR2 FQNNGV. The J segment lost 2 bases and the V segment lost 4 bases, leaving 14 bases of the junction unmatched. CDR3 nucleotides: TGTGCCAGCAGCTCCAGATCAGTAGCGGGGGGTATAACCTACAATGAGCAGTTCTTC. Translating it yields CASSSRSVAGGITYNEQFF.

This clonotype was counted a few times. The chain couples TRBV11-1 to TRBJ2-1; 12 positions match TRBD2. The J segment lost 4 bases and the V segment lost 0 bases, leaving 7 bases of the junction unmatched. The CDR3 covers 18 residues. In germline, CDR1 is SGHAT, CDR2 FQDESV (reference sequence). This CDR3 reads CASSLALAGGPSYNEQFF. CDR3 in DNA: TGTGCCAGCAGCTTAGCCCTAGCGGGAGGGCCTTCTTACAATGAGCAGTTCTTC.

This clonotype was seen many times. V gene TRBV7-9 combines with J gene TRBJ1-2; 11 bases align to TRBD1. The V gene end was trimmed by 2 bases and the J gene end by 8 bases; junction bases not matched to a gene: 10. Looked up from germline, CDR1 is SEHNR and CDR2 is FQNEAQ (reference sequence). This CDR3 contains 16 residues. The CDR3 here is CASSLPRGQGVYGYTF. CDR3 bases: TGTGCCAGCAGCTTACCTCGGGGACAGGGGGTTTACGGCTACACCTTC.

A few counts support this clonotype. This chain uses TRBV28 with TRBJ2-4, with D possibly being TRBD1 (5 bases). The V gene lost 5 bases and the J gene lost 0 bases, with 14 bases spanning the gap. Germline assignment: CDR1 MDHEN and CDR2 SYDVKM. The CDR3 totals 16 residues. CDR3 DNA: TGTGCCAGCAGTACGGACACTCCGATAGCCAAAAACATTCAGTACTTC. It yields the protein CASSTDTPIAKNIQYF. Full variable domain (remainder filled in from reference TRBV28 and TRBJ2-4): DVKVTQSSRYLVKRTGEKVFLECVQDMDHENMFWYRQDPGLGLRLIYFSYDVKMKEKGDIPEGYSVSREKKERFSLILESASTNQTSMYLCASSTDTPIAKNIQYFGAGTRLSVL.

This clonotype has a count of ten or more. The chain recombines TRBV20-1 with TRBJ2-7; TRBD2 is a possible D gene (5 bases). The CDR3 loop spans 12 amino acids. V was clipped by 0 bases and J by 6 bases, with 9 bases between them. Per the germline V gene, CDR1 is DFQATT and CDR2 is SNEGSKA (reference sequence). CDR3 region: CSARDIRGEQYF. CDR3 DNA sequence: TGCAGTGCTAGAGATATCCGGGGCGAGCAGTACTTC.

At least ten counts were recorded for this clonotype. This sequence joins TRBV20-1 and TRBJ2-5, with TRBD1 matching 9 bases. The CDR3 has 14 residues. CDR1 and CDR2 (germline): DFQATT, SNEGSKA (reference sequence). V lost 5 bases and J lost 2; bases outside the gene matches: 6. CDR3 DNA sequence: TGCAGTGCTCGGGACAGGGCCTTTCAAGAGACCCAGTACTTC. Its protein is CSARDRAFQETQYF.

The rearrangement links TRBV7-9 to TRBJ2-5, with a possible D match to TRBD2 (6 bases). The germline V gene encodes CDR1 SEHNR and CDR2 FQNEAQ (reference sequence). Trimming left V 7 bases short and J 2 bases short, with 14 bases between. This CDR3 is built from 14 residues. DNA of the CDR3: TGTGCCAGCACGCGTAGCGGAACTCAAGAGACCCAGTACTTC. As protein: CASTRSGTQETQYF.

At least ten counts were recorded for this clonotype. The V call is TRBV20-1, the J call TRBJ2-5, with D possibly TRBD1 on 5 matching bases. The CDR3 sequence is 13 residues long. Germline assignment: CDR1 DFQATT and CDR2 SNEGSKA (reference sequence). Trimming took 6 bases from V and 5 from J, leaving 16 bases between them. The CDR3 reads CSARKQAGETQYF. CDR3 DNA sequence: TGCAGTGCCCGGAAACAGGCTGGGGAGACCCAGTACTTC.

At least ten counts were recorded for this clonotype. This sequence joins TRBV7-6 and TRBJ1-1; D may be TRBD1 (5 bases). This CDR3 has 15 amino acids. CDR1 is SGHVS, CDR2 FNYEAQ, per germline. V dropped 1 base and J dropped 1 base, with 10 bases sitting between them. The chain's CDR3 is CASSLEAGWNTEAFF. CDR3 nucleotide sequence: TGTGCCAGCAGCTTAGAGGCAGGGTGGAACACTGAAGCTTTCTTT.